Shown below are 20 T cell receptor beta chains from a single sample sequenced in a study of human T cells and chemical hapten exposure. Indicated time point: patch test 3, about 24 weeks after DPC sensitization. Treatment reported: therapeutic diphenylcyclopropenone sensitization with weekly scalp DPC. TCRdb re-called the RACE reads through MiXCR, storing one row per CDR3 protein. This sample has around 200,000 distinct CDR3 sequences; approximately 26% occur once, and the top ten carry 2% to 2.5%. The input for sequencing was whole blood, taken in connection with sensitization to the hapten diphenylcyclopropenone (DPC). The receptors were sampled from a woman in her forties with alopecia areata. Some clones in this sample may be carry-over from other donors' samples.

This clonotype was detected only a few times. The V call is TRBV7-8, the J call TRBJ2-3; D may be TRBD2 (6 bases). Trimming shortened V by 5 bases and J by 4 bases, and 16 bases separated the two germline ends. The CDR3 contains 15 residues. Germline CDR1 is SGHVS and CDR2 is FQNEAQ. CDR3 bases: TGTGCCAGCAGCCGGAGGGCCTTGGGGGCAGATACGCAGTATTTT. Amino acid sequence: CASSRRALGADTQYF. Using reference TRBV7-8 and TRBJ2-3 for the parts outside the CDR3, the full variable domain is GAGVSQSPRYKVAKRGQDVALRCDPISGHVSLFWYQQALGQGPEFLTYFQNEAQLDKSGLPSDRFFAERPEGSVSTLKIQRTQQEDSAVYLCASSRRALGADTQYFGPGTRLTVL.

This chain uses TRBV20-1 with TRBJ2-1; D possibly corresponds to TRBD1 (5 bases). The germline CDR1 and CDR2 sequences are DFQATT and SNEGSKA (reference sequence). The CDR3 consists of 13 residues. CDR3 sequence: CRGSRARSNEQFF. DNA of the CDR3: TGCAGGGGCTCCAGGGCTCGCTCCAATGAGCAGTTCTTC.

The chain recombines TRBV29-1 with TRBJ1-1, with D hard to call. The CDR3 covers 10 residues. Trimming shortened V by 4 bases and J by 5 bases, and 5 bases separated the two germline ends. Germline CDR1 SQVTM, CDR2 ANQGSEA. The CDR3 here is CSVGDTEAFF. The CDR3 region has the DNA TGCAGCGTTGGGGATACTGAAGCTTTCTTT.

The chain employs TRBV5-5 and TRBJ2-5; D remains ambiguous. Germline V gives CDR1 SGHKS, CDR2 YYEKEE (reference sequence). V lost 2 bases, J lost 5 bases, and 10 bases lay in between. CDR3 size: 13 residues. The DNA for the CDR3 is TGTGCCAGCAGCTTTTCCCCTGAGGAGACCCAGTACTTC. This codes for CASSFSPEETQYF.

This chain connects TRBV10-1 to TRBJ1-2, with D unclear. CDR3 length: 14 residues. CDR1 is WNHNN, CDR2 SYGVQD, per germline (reference sequence). The ends were cut back, 6 bases at V and 4 bases at J, with 15 bases in the middle. The CDR3 coding sequence is TGCGCCAGCAGGGCAAGGCGCTCCTGCTATGGCTACACCTTC. Protein: CASRARRSCYGYTF.

V is TRBV21-1 and J is TRBJ2-3; the D segment call TRBD1 is taken from the table without a DNA check. TRBV21-1 is flagged as a pseudogene. CDR3 size: 13 residues. CDR3 sequence: CARRGVRTDTQYF. The CDR3 DNA follows: TGTGCCCGGCGGGGGGTGAGGACAGATACGCAGTATTTT.

V gene TRBV4-2 combines with J gene TRBJ2-7; D call uncertain. This CDR3 region has 14 residues. Trimming removed 1 base at V and 0 bases at J, with 7 bases between. Germline V gene sequence: CDR1 LGHNA, CDR2 YNFKEQ. The DNA of the CDR3 is TGTGCCAGCAGCCAAGCGGCTAGCTCCTACGAGCAGTACTTC. It codes for CASSQAASSYEQYF.

The V call is TRBV5-1, the J call TRBJ2-7, with D possibly matching TRBD1 (6 bases). Trimming shortened V by 4 bases and J by 6 bases, and 17 bases separated the two germline ends. CDR1 and CDR2 from the germline V gene are SGHRS and YFSETQ. CDR3 length: 14 amino acids. The DNA for the CDR3 is TGCGCCAGCAGCCAGCAACAGGGAAGTGGCGAGCAGTACTTC. It yields the protein CASSQQQGSGEQYF.

This clonotype turned up a few times. This chain uses TRBV27 with TRBJ2-7, with 11 bases matching TRBD2. The CDR3 covers 16 residues. Losses at the gene ends were 0 bases for V and 4 bases for J; bases not matched to a gene: 5. The germline CDR1 and CDR2 sequences are MNHEY and SMNVEV (reference sequence). Here the CDR3 reads CASSLSIPSGGYEQYF. The CDR3 DNA follows: TGTGCCAGCAGTTTATCGATTCCTAGCGGGGGGTACGAGCAGTACTTC.

The V gene is TRBV6-6, the J gene TRBJ1-3, with a tentative D call TRBD1 (6 bases). This CDR3 contains 15 residues. Looked up from germline, CDR1 is MNHNY and CDR2 is SVGAGI (reference sequence). Between the trimmed V and J ends, which lost 2 bases and 0 bases, there was a span of 8 bases. Here the CDR3 reads CASSYPTGSGNTIYF. The CDR3 bases are TGTGCCAGCAGTTACCCGACAGGCTCTGGAAACACCATATATTTT.

V and J are TRBV12-3 or TRBV12-4 and TRBJ2-1; the D gene is possibly TRBD2 (5 bases). The V and J ends lost 5 bases and 8 bases respectively, with 16 bases between them. This CDR3 contains 14 residues. CDR3: CASSPFGVGDEQFF. DNA for the CDR3: TGTGCCAGCAGTCCGTTTGGAGTGGGAGATGAGCAGTTCTTC.

This clonotype was counted ten times or more. V and J are TRBV29-1 and TRBJ1-5; D is undetermined. Germline CDR1 SQVTM, CDR2 ANQGSEA. V was clipped by 4 bases and J by 0 bases, with 7 bases between them. The length of the CDR3 is 13 residues. The CDR3 region has the DNA TGCAGCGTTGCAAGGGATAGCAATCAGCCCCAGCATTTT. This codes for CSVARDSNQPQHF.

CDR3 coding DNA: TGTGCCAGCAGCTTAGCGGGAGAGCCGTTTAATACGCAGTATTTT. Residues: CASSLAGEPFNTQYF. The genes are TRBV5-4 and TRBJ2-3; TRBD2 agrees at 8 bases. The CDR3 extends over 15 amino acids. The germline V gene has CDR1 SGHNT and CDR2 YYREEE (reference sequence). The trim removed 2 bases at V and 7 bases at J, leaving 9 bases unmatched.

This clonotype was seen a handful of times. The chain recombines TRBV20-1 with TRBJ2-3, with D unclear. Trimming stripped 6 bases from V and 4 bases from J, with 11 bases between. The CDR3 is made up of 12 amino acids. Germline-derived CDR1 and CDR2 are DFQATT and SNEGSKA (reference sequence). CDR3 sequence (DNA): TGCAGTGCCCCCTTCTTTGCAGATACGCAGTATTTT. This codes for CSAPFFADTQYF.

The rearrangement joins TRBV5-5 to TRBJ2-7; 9 nucleotides match TRBD1. Germline assignment: CDR1 SGHKS and CDR2 YYEKEE (reference sequence). The V gene end was trimmed by 2 bases and the J gene end by 2 bases; junction bases not matched to a gene: 8. The CDR3 has 16 residues. The CDR3 coding sequence is TGTGCCAGCAGCTTATACACAGGGGGCCTTACCTACGAGCAGTACTTC. This codes for CASSLYTGGLTYEQYF.

The rearrangement links TRBV6-6 to TRBJ2-4, with D uncertain. The germline gives CDR1 MNHNY, CDR2 SVGAGI (reference sequence). V lost 6 bases and J lost 0, with 6 bases in between. CDR3 length equals 13 residues. The CDR3 nucleotides read TGTGCCAGCAGCTCACTAGCCAAAAACATTCAGTACTTC. As protein: CASSSLAKNIQYF.

This sequence joins TRBV7-9 and TRBJ2-1; possibly TRBD2 for D (7 bases). This CDR3 has 16 amino acids. The V end lost 1 base, the J end lost 2 bases, and 12 bases lay between the germline ends. Germline V lookup: CDR1 SEHNR, CDR2 FQNEAQ (reference sequence). The CDR3 protein is CASSLVGGEAYNEQFF. As DNA, the CDR3 is TGTGCCAGCAGCTTAGTAGGGGGGGAGGCCTACAATGAGCAGTTCTTC.

This sequence joins TRBV7-3 and TRBJ2-5, with D possibly called TRBD1 or TRBD2 (5 bases each). The CDR3 extends over 14 amino acids. Looked up from germline, CDR1 is SGHTA and CDR2 is FQGTGA. Trimming stripped 1 base from V and 1 base from J, with 7 bases between. The CDR3 DNA sequence: TGTGCCAGCAGCTTAATGGGGGTCCAAGAGACCCAGTACTTC. Protein product: CASSLMGVQETQYF.

The table lists this clonotype with many counts. V usage is TRBV10-3 and J usage is TRBJ2-1, with no clear D. This CDR3 has 11 residues. Trimming left V 8 bases short and J 5 bases short, with 7 bases between. Germline V gene data show CDR1 as ENHRY and CDR2 as SYGVKD. CDR3 nucleotide sequence: TGTGCCATCGGCCGAAACAATGAGCAGTTCTTC. This gives the protein CAIGRNNEQFF.

This clonotype was seen only a few times. V gene TRBV29-1 combines with J gene TRBJ1-1; 7 bases align to TRBD1. CDR1 is SQVTM, CDR2 ANQGSEA, per germline. Trimming removed 2 bases from V and 7 bases from J; junction bases left unmatched: 10. The CDR3 extends over 14 amino acids. The chain's CDR3 is CSVERRGIGNEAFF. The CDR3 bases are TGCAGCGTTGAACGCAGGGGGATTGGGAATGAAGCTTTCTTT.